This is a list of T cell receptor beta chains from one sample in a study of T cell changes during pregnancy in multiple sclerosis. Generated by immunoSEQ multiplex PCR, the TCRdb table keeps only in-frame clones and is missing some. The sample contains fewer than 65,000 clones, approximately 90% of which appear only once. Sequencing was performed on CD8+ T cells from peripheral blood mononuclear cells, taken after pregnancy. All receptors derive from a female donor with multiple sclerosis, enrolled in a pregnancy study. CDR3s include the opening cysteine and the closing phenylalanine or tryptophan. Each record gives: V gene, clone size, J gene, D gene, CDR3 DNA, CDR3 protein. D genes are given only for firm matches. The size of a clone is reported for some rows only, either as once, few or many, or as a class for expanded clones.

TRBV11-1	few	TRBJ1-1	TRBD1	TGTGCCAGCAGCCCCGGGACAGGAGTGGGGGCGAACACTGAAGCTTTCTTT	CASSPGTGVGANTEAFF
TRBV9	-	TRBJ1-2	-	TGTGCCAGCAGCGTAGCTGGGGCCTCCGGGGGCTACACCTTC	CASSVAGASGGYTF
TRBV6-5	-	TRBJ2-7	TRBD1	TGTGCCAGCAGCCAAACCGGGACAGGGCGTTACGAGCAGTACTTC	CASSQTGTGRYEQYF
TRBV13	-	TRBJ1-3	-	TGTGCCAGCAGCTTCCCCGCAGGGGAGGGAAACACCATATATTTT	CASSFPAGEGNTIYF
TRBV19	-	TRBJ1-1	TRBD1	TGTGCCAGTACCGAACTCCGGGACAGTTACATGAACACTGAAGCTTTCTTT	CASTELRDSYMNTEAFF
TRBV7-3	-	TRBJ2-3	-	TGTGCCAGCAGCCATGTGAGCTCCACCACAGATACGCAGTATTTT	CASSHVSSTTDTQYF
TRBV4-1	-	TRBJ2-5	TRBD2	TGCGCCAGCAGCCAAGGGGGCTCTAGCGGGGGGACCTTCCAAGAGACCCAGTACTTC	CASSQGGSSGGTFQETQYF
TRBV15	-	TRBJ1-5	-	TGTGCCACCAGCAGAGATCAAGGGGGCAATCAGCCCCAGCATTTT	CATSRDQGGNQPQHF
TRBV9	-	TRBJ1-3	TRBD1	TGTGCCAGCAGCGTAGAAGTGACAGGGTTCACCATATATTTT	CASSVEVTGFTIYF
TRBV19	once	TRBJ2-7	-	TGTGCCAGTAATGCGGGGTTATCCTACGAGCAGTACTTC	CASNAGLSYEQYF
TRBV5-1	-	TRBJ1-2	-	TGCGCCAGCAGCTCCCGATTTGGAGGCGAGGATTGGGGCTACACCTTC	CASSSRFGGEDWGYTF
TRBV13	-	TRBJ2-1	TRBD2	TGTGCCAGCAGCTCCCGACTAGCGGGGTACAATGAGCAGTTCTTC	CASSSRLAGYNEQFF
TRBV13	-	TRBJ2-7	-	TGTGCCAGCAGCTCGGGACTCAACACCTACGAGCAGTACTTC	CASSSGLNTYEQYF
TRBV27	-	TRBJ2-3	TRBD1	TGTGCCAGCAGTTTTGGGGACAGCTCCACAGATACGCAGTATTTT	CASSFGDSSTDTQYF
TRBV5-5	-	TRBJ2-1	TRBD2	TGTGCCAGCAGCTTGGTATCTAGCGGGGTGGGAGAGTTCTTC	CASSLVSSGVGEFF
TRBV13	hyperexpanded	TRBJ1-1	-	TGTGCCAGCAGCCCCACAGGTGGTCAGGCGTCGAACACTGAAGCTTTCTTT	CASSPTGGQASNTEAFF
TRBV25-1	few	TRBJ2-2	-	TGTGCCAGCAGTGGCAGGTCTAGCCATATTACCGGGGAGCTGTTTTTT	CASSGRSSHITGELFF
TRBV11-1	-	TRBJ2-7	TRBD2	TGTGCCAGCAGCTTGGCGGGGGATTACGAGCAGTACTTC	CASSLAGDYEQYF
TRBV9	once	TRBJ1-3	-	TGTGCCAGCAGCGTAGAAGGAGGAACTGGAAACACCATATATTTT	CASSVEGGTGNTIYF
TRBV6-4	-	TRBJ1-1	TRBD1	TGTGCCAGCAGAGTAACCGGACAGGGGAACACTGAAGCTTTCTTT	CASRVTGQGNTEAFF
TRBV30	-	TRBJ2-7	TRBD1	TGTGCCTGGAGGGCCGGGACAGGGTTCTACGAGCAGTACTTC	CAWRAGTGFYEQYF
TRBV19	-	TRBJ2-5	TRBD2	TGTGCCAGTAGTATATTTAGCGGGGGGGAAGAGACCCAGTACTTC	CASSIFSGGEETQYF
TRBV25-1	-	TRBJ1-3	-	TGTGCCAGCAGTGATTTATACTCTTGGGGAAACACCATATATTTT	CASSDLYSWGNTIYF
TRBV27	-	TRBJ1-2	-	TGTGCCAGCAGTTACGGGAGTCACTATGGCTACACCTTC	CASSYGSHYGYTF
TRBV27	-	TRBJ2-1	TRBD1	TGTGCCAGCAGTAGAGGACAGGGCCATGAGCAGTTCTTC	CASSRGQGHEQFF